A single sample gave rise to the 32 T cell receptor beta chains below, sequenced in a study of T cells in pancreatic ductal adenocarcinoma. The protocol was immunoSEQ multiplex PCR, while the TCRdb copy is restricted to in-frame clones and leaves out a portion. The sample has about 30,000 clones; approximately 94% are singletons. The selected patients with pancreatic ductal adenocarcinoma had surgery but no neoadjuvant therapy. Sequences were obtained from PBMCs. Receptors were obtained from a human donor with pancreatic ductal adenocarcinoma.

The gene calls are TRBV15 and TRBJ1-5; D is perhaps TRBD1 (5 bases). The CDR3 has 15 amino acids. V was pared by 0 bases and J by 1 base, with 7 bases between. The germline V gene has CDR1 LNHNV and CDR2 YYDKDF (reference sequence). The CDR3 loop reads CATSRDRASNQPQHF. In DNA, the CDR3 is TGTGCCACCAGCAGAGACAGGGCGAGCAATCAGCCCCAGCATTTT.

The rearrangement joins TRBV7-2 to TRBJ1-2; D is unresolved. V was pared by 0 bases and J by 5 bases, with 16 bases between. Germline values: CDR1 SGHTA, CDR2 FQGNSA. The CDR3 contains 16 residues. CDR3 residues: CASSLAPTASLYGYTF. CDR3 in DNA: TGTGCCAGCAGCTTAGCGCCCACAGCGAGCTTATATGGCTACACCTTC. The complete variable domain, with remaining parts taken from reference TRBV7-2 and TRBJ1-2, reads GAGVSQSPSNKVTEKGKDVELRCDPISGHTALYWYRQSLGQGLEFLIYFQGNSAPDKSGLPSDRFSAERTGGSVSTLTIQRTQQEDSAVYLCASSLAPTASLYGYTFGSGTRLTVV.

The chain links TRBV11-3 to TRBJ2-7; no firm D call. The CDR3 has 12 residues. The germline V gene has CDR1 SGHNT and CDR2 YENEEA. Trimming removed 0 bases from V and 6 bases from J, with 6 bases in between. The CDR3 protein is CASSLDRSEQYF. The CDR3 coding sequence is TGTGCCAGCAGCTTAGATAGAAGCGAGCAGTACTTC.

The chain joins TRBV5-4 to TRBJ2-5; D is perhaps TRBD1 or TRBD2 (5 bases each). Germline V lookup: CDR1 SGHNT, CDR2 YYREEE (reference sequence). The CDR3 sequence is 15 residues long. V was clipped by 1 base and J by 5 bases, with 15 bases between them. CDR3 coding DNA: TGTGCCAGCAGCTTGTCCGGGACCCCCGGGGAGACCCAGTACTTC. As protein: CASSLSGTPGETQYF.

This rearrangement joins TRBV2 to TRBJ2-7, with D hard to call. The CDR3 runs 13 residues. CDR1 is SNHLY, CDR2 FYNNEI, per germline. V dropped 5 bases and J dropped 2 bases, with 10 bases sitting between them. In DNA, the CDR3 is TGTGCCAGCAGTAGAACAGAAGCCTACGAGCAGTACTTC. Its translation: CASSRTEAYEQYF.

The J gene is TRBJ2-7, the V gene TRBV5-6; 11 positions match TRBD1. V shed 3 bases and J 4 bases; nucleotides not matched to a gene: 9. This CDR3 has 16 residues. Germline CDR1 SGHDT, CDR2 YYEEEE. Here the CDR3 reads CASSSPPGTGGYEQYF. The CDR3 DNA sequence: TGTGCCAGCAGCTCCCCCCCCGGGACAGGGGGATACGAGCAGTACTTC.

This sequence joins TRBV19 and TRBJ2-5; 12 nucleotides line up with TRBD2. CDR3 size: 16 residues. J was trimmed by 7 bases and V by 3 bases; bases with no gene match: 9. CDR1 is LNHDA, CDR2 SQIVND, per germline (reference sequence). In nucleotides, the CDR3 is TGTGCCAGTAGTATCGCACTGACTAGCGGGAGTGGGACCCAGTACTTC. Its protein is CASSIALTSGSGTQYF.

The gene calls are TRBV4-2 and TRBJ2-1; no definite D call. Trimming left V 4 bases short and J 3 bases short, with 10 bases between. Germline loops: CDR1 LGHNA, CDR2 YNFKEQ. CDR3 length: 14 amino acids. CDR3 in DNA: TGTGCCAGCAGCCCGTCGGCTTTCTACAATGAGCAGTTCTTC. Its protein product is CASSPSAFYNEQFF.

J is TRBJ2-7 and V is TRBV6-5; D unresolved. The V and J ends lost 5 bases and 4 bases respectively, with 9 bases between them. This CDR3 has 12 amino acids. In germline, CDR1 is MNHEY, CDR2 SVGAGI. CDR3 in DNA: TGTGCCAGCAGTCAGAGCCGTTACGAGCAGTACTTC. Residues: CASSQSRYEQYF.

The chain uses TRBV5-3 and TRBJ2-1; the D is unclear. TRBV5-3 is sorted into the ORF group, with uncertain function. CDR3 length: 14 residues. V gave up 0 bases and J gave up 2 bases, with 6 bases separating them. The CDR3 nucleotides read TGTGCCAGAAGCTTGGGGGGTCCCTACAATGAGCAGTTCTTC. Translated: CARSLGGPYNEQFF.

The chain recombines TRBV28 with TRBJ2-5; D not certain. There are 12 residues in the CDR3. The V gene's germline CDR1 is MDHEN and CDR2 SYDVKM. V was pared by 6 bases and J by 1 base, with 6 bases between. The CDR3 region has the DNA TGTGCCAGCAGCCGGATCCAAGAGACCCAGTACTTC. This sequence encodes CASSRIQETQYF.

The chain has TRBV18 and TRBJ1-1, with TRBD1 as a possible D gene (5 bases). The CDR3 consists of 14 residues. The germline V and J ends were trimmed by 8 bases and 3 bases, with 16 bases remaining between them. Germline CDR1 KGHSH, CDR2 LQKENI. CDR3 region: CASNAGTGDTEAFF. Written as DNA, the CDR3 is TGTGCCAGCAACGCCGGGACCGGGGACACTGAAGCTTTCTTT.

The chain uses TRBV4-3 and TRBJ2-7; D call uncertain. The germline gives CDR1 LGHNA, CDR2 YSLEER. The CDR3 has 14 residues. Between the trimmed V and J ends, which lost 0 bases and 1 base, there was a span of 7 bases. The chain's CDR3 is CASSQDPRSYEQYF. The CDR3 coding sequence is TGCGCCAGCAGCCAAGATCCCCGGTCCTACGAGCAGTACTTC.

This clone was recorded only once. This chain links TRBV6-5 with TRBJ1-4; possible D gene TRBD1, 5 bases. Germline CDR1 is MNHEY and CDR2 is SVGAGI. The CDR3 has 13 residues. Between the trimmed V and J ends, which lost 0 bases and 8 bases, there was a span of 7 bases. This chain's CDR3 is CASSYSGREKLFF. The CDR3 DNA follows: TGTGCCAGCAGTTACTCGGGACGAGAAAAACTGTTTTTT.

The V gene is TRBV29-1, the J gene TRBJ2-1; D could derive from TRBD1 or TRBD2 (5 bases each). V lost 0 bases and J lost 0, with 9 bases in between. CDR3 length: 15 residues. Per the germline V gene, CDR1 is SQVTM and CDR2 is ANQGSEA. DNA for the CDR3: TGCAGCGTTGAAGAACGGGGCGCCTCCTACAATGAGCAGTTCTTC. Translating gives CSVEERGASYNEQFF.

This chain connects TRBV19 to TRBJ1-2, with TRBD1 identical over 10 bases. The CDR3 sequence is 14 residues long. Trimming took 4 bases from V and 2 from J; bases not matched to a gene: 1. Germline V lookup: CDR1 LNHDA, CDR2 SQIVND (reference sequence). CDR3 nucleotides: TGTGCCAGTAGTAAGGGACAGGGGAACTATGGCTACACCTTC. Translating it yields CASSKGQGNYGYTF.

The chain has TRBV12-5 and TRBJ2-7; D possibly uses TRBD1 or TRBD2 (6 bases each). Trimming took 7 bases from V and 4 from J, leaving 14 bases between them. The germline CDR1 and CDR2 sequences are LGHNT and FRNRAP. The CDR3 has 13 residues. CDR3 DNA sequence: TGTGCTAGTGCCCCTGAGGGGGGTTACGAGCAGTACTTC. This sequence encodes CASAPEGGYEQYF.

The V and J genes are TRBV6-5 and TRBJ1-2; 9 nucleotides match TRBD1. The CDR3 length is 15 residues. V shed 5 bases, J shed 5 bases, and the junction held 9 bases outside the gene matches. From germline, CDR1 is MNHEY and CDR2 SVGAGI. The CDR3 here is CASSPGTGWYYGYTF. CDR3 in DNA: TGTGCCAGCAGTCCCGGGACAGGGTGGTATTATGGCTACACCTTC.

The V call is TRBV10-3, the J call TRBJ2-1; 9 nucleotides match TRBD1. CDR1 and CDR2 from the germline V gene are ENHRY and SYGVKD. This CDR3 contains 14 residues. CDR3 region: CATRDRDPRNEQFF. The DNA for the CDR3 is TGTGCAACCCGGGACAGGGATCCCCGGAATGAGCAGTTCTTC.

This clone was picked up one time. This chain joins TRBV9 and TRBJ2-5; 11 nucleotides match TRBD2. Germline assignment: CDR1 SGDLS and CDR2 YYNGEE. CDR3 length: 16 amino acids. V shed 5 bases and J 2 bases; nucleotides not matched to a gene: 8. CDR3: CASSYSGRGLQETQYF. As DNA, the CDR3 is TGTGCCAGCAGTTATAGCGGGAGGGGGCTTCAAGAGACCCAGTACTTC.

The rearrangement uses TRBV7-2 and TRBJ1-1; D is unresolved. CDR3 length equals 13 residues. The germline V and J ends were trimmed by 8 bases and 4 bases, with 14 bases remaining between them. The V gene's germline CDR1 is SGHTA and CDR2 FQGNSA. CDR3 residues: CASRYLRATEAFF. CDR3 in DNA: TGTGCCAGCCGATATCTGAGGGCCACTGAAGCTTTCTTT.

The CDR3 DNA sequence: TGTGCCAGCTTCGGAGTGGACACAGATACGCAGTATTTT. It yields the protein CASFGVDTDTQYF. This chain joins TRBV6-5 and TRBJ2-3; no clear D gene. The germline CDR1 and CDR2 sequences are MNHEY and SVGAGI. V lost 8 bases, J lost 2 bases, and 11 bases lay in between. CDR3 length: 13 residues.

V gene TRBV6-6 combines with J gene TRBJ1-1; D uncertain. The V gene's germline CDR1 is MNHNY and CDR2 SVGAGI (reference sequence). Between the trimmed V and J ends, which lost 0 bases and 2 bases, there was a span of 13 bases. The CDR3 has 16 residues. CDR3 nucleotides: TGTGCCAGCAGTTACTCGATTAATCCAGTTAACACTGAAGCTTTCTTT. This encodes CASSYSINPVNTEAFF.

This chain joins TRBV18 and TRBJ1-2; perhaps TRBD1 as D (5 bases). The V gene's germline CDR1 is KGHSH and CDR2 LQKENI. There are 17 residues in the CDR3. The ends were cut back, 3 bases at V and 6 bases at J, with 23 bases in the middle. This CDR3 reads CASSPEVRQRAGDGYTF. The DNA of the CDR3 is TGTGCCAGCTCACCGGAGGTCCGACAGAGGGCTGGGGATGGCTACACCTTC.

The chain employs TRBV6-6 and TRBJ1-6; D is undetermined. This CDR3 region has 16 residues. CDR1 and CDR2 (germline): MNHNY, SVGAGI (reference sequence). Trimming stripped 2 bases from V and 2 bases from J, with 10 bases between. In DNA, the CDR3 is TGTGCCAGCAGTTACGGAGTACCCCCCTATAATTCACCCCTCCACTTT. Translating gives CASSYGVPPYNSPLHF.

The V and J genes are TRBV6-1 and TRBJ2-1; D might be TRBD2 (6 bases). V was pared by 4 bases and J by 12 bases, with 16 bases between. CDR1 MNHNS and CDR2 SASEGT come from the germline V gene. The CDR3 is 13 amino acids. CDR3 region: CASSGGLTVAQFF. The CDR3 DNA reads TGTGCCAGCAGTGGCGGACTAACCGTCGCGCAGTTCTTC.

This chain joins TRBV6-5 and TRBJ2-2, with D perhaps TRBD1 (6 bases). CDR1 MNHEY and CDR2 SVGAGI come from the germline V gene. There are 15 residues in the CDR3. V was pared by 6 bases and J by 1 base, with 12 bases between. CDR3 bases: TGTGCCAGCAGCTACGGGACAAAGAACACCGGGGAGCTGTTTTTT. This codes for CASSYGTKNTGELFF.

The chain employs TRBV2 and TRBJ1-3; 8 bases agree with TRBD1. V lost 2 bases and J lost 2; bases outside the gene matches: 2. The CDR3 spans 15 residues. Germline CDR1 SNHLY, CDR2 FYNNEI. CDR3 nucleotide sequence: TGTGCCAGCAGTGAACTGGACAGGGCTGGAAACACCATATATTTT. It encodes CASSELDRAGNTIYF.

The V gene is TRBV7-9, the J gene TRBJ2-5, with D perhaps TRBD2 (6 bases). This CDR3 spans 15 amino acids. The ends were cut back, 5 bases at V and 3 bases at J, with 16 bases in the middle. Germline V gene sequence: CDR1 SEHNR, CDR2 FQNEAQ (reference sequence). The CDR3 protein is CASSPRRGVEETQYF. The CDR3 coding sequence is TGTGCCAGCAGCCCACGGCGGGGAGTTGAAGAGACCCAGTACTTC.

The CDR3 coding sequence is TGTGCCAGCAGCGTCACGGGGAGTTCCTACGAGCAGTACTTC. This gives the protein CASSVTGSSYEQYF. This chain connects TRBV7-9 to TRBJ2-7; the D gene is possibly TRBD2 (5 bases). Trimming stripped 5 bases from V and 1 base from J, with 12 bases between. There are 14 residues in the CDR3. CDR1 is SEHNR and CDR2 is FQNEAQ in the germline V gene (reference sequence).

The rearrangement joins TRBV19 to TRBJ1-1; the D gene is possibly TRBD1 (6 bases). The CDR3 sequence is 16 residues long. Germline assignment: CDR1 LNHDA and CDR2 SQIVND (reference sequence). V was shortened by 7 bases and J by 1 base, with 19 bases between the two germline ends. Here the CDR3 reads CASTNLGGAKNTEAFF. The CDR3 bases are TGTGCCAGTACCAACTTGGGGGGGGCCAAGAACACTGAAGCTTTCTTT. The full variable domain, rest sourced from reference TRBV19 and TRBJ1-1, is DGGITQSPKYLFRKEGQNVTLSCEQNLNHDAMYWYRQDPGQGLRLIYYSQIVNDFQKGDIAEGYSVSREKKESFPLTVTSAQKNPTAFYLCASTNLGGAKNTEAFFGQGTRLTVV.

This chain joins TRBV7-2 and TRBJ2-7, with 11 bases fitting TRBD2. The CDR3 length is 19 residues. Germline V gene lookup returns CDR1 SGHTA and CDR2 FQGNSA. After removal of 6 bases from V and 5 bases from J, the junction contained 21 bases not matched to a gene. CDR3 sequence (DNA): TGTGCCAGCAGTTCAGGGTCCGCCCTGACTAGCGGGAAAATCCACGAGCAGTACTTC. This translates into CASSSGSALTSGKIHEQYF.